This T cell receptor (beta chain) originates from a study of regulatory T cells in long-lasting Graves disease. The time point was: newly diagnosed GD, antithyroid drugs for less than 3 months. With RNA extracted from PBMCs as input, the TCR library was made. Germline values: CDR1 MNHEY, CDR2 SVGEGT. The CDR3 consists of 17 residues. Construction of TCR beta libraries relied on iRepertoire HTBI primers and on Arm-PCR targeting CDR3 regions. Using its own MiXCR run on the multiplex PCR reads, TCRdb lists one record per CDR3 protein. The sample shows 500,000 or so distinct CDR3 sequences, roughly 15% of them seen only once. This clonotype was seen ten or more times. Relative to the germline gene, one junction end is altered; a read error may explain this. This sample also belongs to another study, concerning T cells in Graves' hyperthyroidism and ophthalmopathy.

This chain uses TRBV6-2 or TRBV6-3 with TRBJ2-3, with D unclear. Sample: peripheral blood mononuclear cells (PBMCs), taken at new diagnosis, from a patient treated with antithyroid drugs. This TCR derives from a woman between 45 and 60 years old with Graves disease. CDR3 sequence (DNA): TGTGCCAGCAGTAACTCCGGTTCCCTCTGGAGCACAGATACGCAGTATTTT. It codes for CASSNSGSLWSTDTQYF.